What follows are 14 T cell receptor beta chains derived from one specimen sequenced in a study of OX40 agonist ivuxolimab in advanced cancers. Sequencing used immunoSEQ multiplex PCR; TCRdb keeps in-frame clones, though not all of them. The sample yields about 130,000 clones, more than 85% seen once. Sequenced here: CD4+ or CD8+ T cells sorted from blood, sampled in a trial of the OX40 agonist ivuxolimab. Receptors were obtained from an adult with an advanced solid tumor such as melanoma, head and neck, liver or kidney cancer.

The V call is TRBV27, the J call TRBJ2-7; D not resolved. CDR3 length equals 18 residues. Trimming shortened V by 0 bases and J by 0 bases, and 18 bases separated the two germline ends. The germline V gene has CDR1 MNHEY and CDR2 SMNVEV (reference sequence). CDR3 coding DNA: TGTGCCAGCAGTTTATCCGGTGATCGGCGTACGAGCTCCTACGAGCAGTACTTC. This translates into CASSLSGDRRTSSYEQYF.

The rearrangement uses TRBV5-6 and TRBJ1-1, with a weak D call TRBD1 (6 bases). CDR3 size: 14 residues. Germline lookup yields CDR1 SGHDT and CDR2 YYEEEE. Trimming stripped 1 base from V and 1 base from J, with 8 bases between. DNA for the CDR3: TGTGCCAGCAGCTTGACGGGACAGAACACTGAAGCTTTCTTT. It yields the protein CASSLTGQNTEAFF.

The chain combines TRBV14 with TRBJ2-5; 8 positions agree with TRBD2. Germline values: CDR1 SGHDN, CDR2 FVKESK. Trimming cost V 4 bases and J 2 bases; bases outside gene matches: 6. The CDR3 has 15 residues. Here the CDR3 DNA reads TGTGCCAGCAGCCGCCTACTAGCGGAGCAAGAGACCCAGTACTTC. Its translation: CASSRLLAEQETQYF.

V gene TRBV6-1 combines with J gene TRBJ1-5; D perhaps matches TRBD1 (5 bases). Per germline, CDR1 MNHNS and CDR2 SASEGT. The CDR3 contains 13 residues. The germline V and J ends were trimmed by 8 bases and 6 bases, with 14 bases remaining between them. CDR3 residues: CASGGPGSQPQHF. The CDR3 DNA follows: TGTGCCAGCGGGGGTCCGGGATCTCAGCCCCAGCATTTT.

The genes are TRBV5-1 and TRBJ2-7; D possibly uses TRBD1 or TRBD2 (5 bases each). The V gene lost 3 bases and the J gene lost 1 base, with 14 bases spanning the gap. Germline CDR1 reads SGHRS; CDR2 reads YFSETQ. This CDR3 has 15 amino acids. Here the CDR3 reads CASSSWGRISYEQYF. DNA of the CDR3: TGCGCCAGCAGCTCATGGGGACGGATATCCTACGAGCAGTACTTC.

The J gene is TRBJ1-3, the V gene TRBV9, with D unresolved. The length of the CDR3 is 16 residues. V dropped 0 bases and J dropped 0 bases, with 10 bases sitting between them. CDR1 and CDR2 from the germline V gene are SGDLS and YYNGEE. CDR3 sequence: CASSVGGRISGNTIYF. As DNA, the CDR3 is TGTGCCAGCAGCGTAGGAGGCAGGATCTCTGGAAACACCATATATTTT.

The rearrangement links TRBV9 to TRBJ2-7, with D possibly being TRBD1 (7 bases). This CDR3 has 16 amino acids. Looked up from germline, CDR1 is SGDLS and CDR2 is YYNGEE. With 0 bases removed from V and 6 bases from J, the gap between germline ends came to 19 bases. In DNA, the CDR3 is TGTGCCAGCAGCGTAGGGGCGGGACAGTACCCCCTCGAGCAGTACTTC. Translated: CASSVGAGQYPLEQYF.

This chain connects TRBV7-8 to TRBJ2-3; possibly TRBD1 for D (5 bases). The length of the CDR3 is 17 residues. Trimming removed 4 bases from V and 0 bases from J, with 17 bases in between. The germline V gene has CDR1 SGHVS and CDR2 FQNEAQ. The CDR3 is CASSSSPWGRSTDTQYF. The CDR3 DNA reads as TGTGCCAGCAGCTCATCCCCCTGGGGCAGAAGCACAGATACGCAGTATTTT.

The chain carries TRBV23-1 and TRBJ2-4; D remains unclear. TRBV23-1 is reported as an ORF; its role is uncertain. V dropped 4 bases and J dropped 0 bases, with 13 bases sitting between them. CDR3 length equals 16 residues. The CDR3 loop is CASSPPRNLAKNIQYF. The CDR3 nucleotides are TGCGCCAGCAGTCCACCGCGGAATCTAGCCAAAAACATTCAGTACTTC.

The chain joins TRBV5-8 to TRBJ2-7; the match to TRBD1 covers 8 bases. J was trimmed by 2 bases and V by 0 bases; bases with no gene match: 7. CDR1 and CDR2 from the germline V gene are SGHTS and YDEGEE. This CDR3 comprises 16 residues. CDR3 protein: CASSLGAGTGPYEQYF. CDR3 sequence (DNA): TGTGCCAGCAGCTTGGGGGCCGGGACAGGACCCTACGAGCAGTACTTC. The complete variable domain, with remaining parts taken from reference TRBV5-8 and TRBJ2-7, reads EAGVTQSPTHLIKTRGQQATLRCSPISGHTSVYWYQQALGLGLQFLLWYDEGEERNRGNFPPRFSGRQFPNYSSELNVNALELEDSALYLCASSLGAGTGPYEQYFGPGTRLTVT.

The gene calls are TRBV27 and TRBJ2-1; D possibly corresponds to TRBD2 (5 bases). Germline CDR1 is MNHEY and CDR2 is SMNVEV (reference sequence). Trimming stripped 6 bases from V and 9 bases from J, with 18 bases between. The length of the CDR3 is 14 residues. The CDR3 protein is CASSLRGAEFEQFF. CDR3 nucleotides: TGTGCCAGCAGCTTACGGGGTGCAGAGTTTGAGCAGTTCTTC.

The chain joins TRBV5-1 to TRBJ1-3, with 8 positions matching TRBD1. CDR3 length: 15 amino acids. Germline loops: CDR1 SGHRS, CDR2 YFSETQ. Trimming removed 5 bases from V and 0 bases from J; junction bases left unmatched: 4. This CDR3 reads CASSPDRASGNTIYF. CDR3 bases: TGCGCCAGCAGTCCGGACAGGGCCTCTGGAAACACCATATATTTT.

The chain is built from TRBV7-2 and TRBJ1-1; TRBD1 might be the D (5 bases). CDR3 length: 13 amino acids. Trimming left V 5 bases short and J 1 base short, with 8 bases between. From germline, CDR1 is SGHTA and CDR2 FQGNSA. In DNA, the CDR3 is TGTGCCAGCAGCCGTGGACAGAACACTGAAGCTTTCTTT. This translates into CASSRGQNTEAFF.

As DNA, the CDR3 is TGTGCCAGCAGCAAAGTGGGGACTAGCGGCCGGCCTACCTCCTACAATGAGCAGTTCTTC. It is translated as CASSKVGTSGRPTSYNEQFF. The J gene is TRBJ2-1, the V gene TRBV21-1; the table names TRBD2, a call not compared with the DNA. TRBV21-1 is annotated as a pseudogene. The CDR3 has 20 residues.